This T cell receptor beta chain derives from a study of T cell repertoires in cytomegalovirus infection. Whole-study context: Both recently identified HLA-C-restricted and well-studied HLA-B-restricted CMV epitopes were used in the study. Matching HLA type, along with CMV infection, was indicated by public TCR beta signatures. Study outcomes and limitations: The response measured ex vivo was dominated by TCR beta clonotypes (HLA-C-restricted and CMV-specific). CMV carriers with the relevant HLA were identified by cumulative public TCR beta family frequency.

J lost 3 bases, V lost 6 bases, and 13 bases had no gene match. This CDR3 is built from 17 residues. A word on this clonotype: As yet, its antigen is unknown.

TCRdb reprocessed the reads with MiXCR, giving one entry per CDR3 protein. The data hold approximately 590,000 distinct CDR3 sequences, with just under 40% observed a single time. Source: cultured PBMCs, taken from culture after CMV antigen stimulation. The gene calls are TRBV12-3 or TRBV12-4 and TRBJ2-2; 7 bases are a match to TRBD2. This TCR derives from a human donor in good health (CMV status not recorded). Some clones in this sample may be carry-over from other donors' samples. The DNA for the CDR3 is TGTGCCAGCAGGAGACGAGGAGGGAGCGGGGACACCGGGGAGCTGTTTTTT. Translated: CASRRRGGSGDTGELFF.